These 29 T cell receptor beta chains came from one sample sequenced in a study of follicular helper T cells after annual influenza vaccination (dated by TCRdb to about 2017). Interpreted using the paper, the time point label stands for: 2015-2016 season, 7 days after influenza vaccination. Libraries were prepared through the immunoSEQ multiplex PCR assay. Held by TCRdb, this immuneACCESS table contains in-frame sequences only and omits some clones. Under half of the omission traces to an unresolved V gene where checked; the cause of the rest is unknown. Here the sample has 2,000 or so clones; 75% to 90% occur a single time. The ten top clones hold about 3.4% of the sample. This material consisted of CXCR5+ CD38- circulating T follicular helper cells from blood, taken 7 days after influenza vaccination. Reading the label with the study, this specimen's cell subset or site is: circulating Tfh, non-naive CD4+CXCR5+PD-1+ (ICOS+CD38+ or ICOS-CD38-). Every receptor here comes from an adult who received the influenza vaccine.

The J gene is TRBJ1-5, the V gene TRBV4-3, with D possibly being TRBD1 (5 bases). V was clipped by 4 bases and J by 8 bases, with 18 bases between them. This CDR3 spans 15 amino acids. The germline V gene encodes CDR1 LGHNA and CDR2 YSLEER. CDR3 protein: CASSRVLAPGEPQHF. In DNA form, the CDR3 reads TGCGCCAGCAGCCGAGTCCTAGCCCCGGGGGAGCCCCAGCATTTT.

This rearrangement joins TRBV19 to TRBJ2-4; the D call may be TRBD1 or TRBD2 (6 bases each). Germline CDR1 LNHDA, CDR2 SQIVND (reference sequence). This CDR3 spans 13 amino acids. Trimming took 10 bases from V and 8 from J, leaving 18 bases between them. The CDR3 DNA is TGTGCCACCGGACAGAGGAGGGACGACATTCAGTACTTC. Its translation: CATGQRRDDIQYF.

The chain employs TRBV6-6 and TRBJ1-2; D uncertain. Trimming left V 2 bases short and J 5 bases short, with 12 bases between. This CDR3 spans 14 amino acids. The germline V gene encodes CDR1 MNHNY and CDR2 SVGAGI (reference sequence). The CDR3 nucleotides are TGTGCCAGCAGTTACGCCGACACGAAGTATGGCTACACCTTC. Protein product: CASSYADTKYGYTF.

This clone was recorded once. CDR3 in amino acids: CSVSARVNEKLFF. CDR3 bases: TGCAGCGTTTCCGCCAGGGTAAATGAAAAACTGTTTTTT. The J gene is TRBJ1-4, the V gene TRBV29-1; TRBD1 might be the D (5 bases). The V end was cut by 5 bases, the J end by 5 bases, with 12 bases between. The CDR3 is 13 residues long. The V gene's germline CDR1 is SQVTM and CDR2 ANQGSEA.

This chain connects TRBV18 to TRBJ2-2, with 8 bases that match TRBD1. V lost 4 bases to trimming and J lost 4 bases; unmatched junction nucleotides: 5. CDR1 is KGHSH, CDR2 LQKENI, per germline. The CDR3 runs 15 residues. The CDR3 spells CASSLDRGGTGELFF. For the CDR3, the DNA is TGTGCCAGCTCACTCGACAGGGGTGGCACCGGGGAGCTGTTTTTT.

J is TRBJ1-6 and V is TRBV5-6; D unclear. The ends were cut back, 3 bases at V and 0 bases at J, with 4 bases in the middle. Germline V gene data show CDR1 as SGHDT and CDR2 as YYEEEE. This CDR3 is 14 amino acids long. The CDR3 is CASSSSSYNSPLHF. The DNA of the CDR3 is TGTGCCAGCAGCTCCTCCTCCTATAATTCACCCCTCCACTTT.

CDR3 DNA: TGTGCCAGCAGTTACGGCGAGGAGTTGAACACTGAAGCTTTCTTT. Its protein product is CASSYGEELNTEAFF. The chain couples TRBV6-5 to TRBJ1-1; D gene ambiguous. Trimming stripped 2 bases from V and 0 bases from J, with 10 bases between. CDR3 length: 15 amino acids. Per the germline V gene, CDR1 is MNHEY and CDR2 is SVGAGI.

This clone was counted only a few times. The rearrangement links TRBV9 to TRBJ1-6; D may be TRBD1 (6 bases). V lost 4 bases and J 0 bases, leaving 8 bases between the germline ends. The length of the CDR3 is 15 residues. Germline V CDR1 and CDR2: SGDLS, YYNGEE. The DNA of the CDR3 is TGTGCCAGCAGCTTACAGGGCTCCTATAATTCACCCCTCCACTTT. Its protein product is CASSLQGSYNSPLHF.

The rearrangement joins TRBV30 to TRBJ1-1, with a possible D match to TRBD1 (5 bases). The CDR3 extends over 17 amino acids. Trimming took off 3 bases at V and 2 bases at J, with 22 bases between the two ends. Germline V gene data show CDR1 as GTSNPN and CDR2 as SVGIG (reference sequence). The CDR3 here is CAWRSRDGRQKNTEAFF. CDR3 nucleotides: TGTGCCTGGAGGTCGCGGGACGGAAGACAAAAAAACACTGAAGCTTTCTTT.

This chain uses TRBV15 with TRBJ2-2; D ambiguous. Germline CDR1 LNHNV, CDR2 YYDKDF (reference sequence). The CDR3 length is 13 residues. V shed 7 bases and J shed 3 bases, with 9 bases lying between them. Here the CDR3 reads CATKLVDTGELFF. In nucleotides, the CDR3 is TGTGCCACCAAATTGGTGGACACCGGGGAGCTGTTTTTT.

The CDR3 nucleotides are TGTGCCGCCTCGAGCGCAGGGGGCTCAGCTTTCTTT. Translation gives CAASSAGGSAFF. This chain joins TRBV10-3 and TRBJ1-1; 8 bases are shared with TRBD1. CDR3 length equals 12 residues. The germline V gene encodes CDR1 ENHRY and CDR2 SYGVKD. The V and J ends lost 11 bases and 10 bases, in that order; junction bases with no gene match: 12.

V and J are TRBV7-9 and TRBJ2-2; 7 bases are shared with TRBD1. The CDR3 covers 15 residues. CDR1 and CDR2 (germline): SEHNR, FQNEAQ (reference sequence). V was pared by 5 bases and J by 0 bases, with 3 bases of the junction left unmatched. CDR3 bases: TGTGCCAGCAGCCGGGACAGCGCGAACACCGGGGAGCTGTTTTTT. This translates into CASSRDSANTGELFF.

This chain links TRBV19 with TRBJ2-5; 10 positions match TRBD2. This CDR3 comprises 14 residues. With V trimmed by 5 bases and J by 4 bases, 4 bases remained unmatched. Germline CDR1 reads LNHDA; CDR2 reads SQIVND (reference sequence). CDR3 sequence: CASSATSGVETQYF. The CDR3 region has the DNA TGTGCCAGTAGTGCAACTAGCGGGGTAGAGACCCAGTACTTC.

CDR3: CASSLVAGELFF. CDR3 DNA: TGTGCCAGCAGCTTAGTAGCCGGGGAGCTGTTTTTT. The chain carries TRBV13 and TRBJ2-2; no definite D call. With 1 base removed from V and 6 bases from J, the gap between germline ends came to 3 bases. Germline CDR1 reads PRHDT; CDR2 reads FYEKMQ (reference sequence). This CDR3 region has 12 residues.

CDR3 sequence: CASSKAPGDGNQPQHF. CDR3 nucleotides: TGTGCCAGCAGCAAAGCTCCCGGGGATGGCAATCAGCCCCAGCATTTT. The chain is built from TRBV21-1 and TRBJ1-5. TRBV21-1 is recorded as a pseudogene. The CDR3 sequence is 16 residues long.

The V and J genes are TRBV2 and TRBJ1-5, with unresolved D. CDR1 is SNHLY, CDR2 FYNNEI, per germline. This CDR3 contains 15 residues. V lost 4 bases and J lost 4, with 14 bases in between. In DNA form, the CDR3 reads TGTGCCAGCAGTGGGCAAGGGTCAGGAAATCAGCCCCAGCATTTT. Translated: CASSGQGSGNQPQHF.

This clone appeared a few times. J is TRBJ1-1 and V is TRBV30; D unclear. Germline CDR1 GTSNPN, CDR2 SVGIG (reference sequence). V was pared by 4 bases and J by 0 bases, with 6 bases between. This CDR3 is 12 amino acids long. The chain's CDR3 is CAWNAVNTEAFF. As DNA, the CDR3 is TGTGCCTGGAATGCAGTGAACACTGAAGCTTTCTTT.

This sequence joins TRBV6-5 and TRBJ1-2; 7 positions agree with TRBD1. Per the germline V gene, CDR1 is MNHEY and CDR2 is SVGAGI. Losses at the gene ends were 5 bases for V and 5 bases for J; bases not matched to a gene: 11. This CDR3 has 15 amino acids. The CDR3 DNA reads TGTGCCAGCAGTCTTAATACAGGGGTTAGGTATGGCTACACCTTC. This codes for CASSLNTGVRYGYTF.

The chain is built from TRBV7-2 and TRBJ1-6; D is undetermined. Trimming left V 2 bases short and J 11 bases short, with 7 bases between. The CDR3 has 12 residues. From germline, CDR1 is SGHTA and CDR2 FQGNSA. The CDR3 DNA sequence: TGTGCCAGCAGCTTAACAAGACCACCCCTCCACTTT. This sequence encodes CASSLTRPPLHF.

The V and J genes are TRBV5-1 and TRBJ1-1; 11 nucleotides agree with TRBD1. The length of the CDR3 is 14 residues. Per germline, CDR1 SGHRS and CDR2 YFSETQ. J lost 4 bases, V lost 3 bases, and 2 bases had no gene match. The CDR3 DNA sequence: TGCGCCAGCAGCTCGGGACAGGGGGTCACTGAAGCTTTCTTT. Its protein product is CASSSGQGVTEAFF.

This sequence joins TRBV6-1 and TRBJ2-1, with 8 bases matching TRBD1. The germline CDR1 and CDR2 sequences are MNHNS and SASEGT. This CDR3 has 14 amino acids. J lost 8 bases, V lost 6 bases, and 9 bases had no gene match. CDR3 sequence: CASRLDRGRDEQFF. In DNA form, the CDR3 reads TGTGCCAGCAGACTAGACAGGGGCAGAGATGAGCAGTTCTTC.

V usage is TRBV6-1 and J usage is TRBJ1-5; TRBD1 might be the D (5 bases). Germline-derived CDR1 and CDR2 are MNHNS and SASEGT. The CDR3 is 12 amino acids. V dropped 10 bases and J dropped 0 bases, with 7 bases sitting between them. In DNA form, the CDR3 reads TGTGCCACCAGGGTTAGCAATCAGCCCCAGCATTTT. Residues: CATRVSNQPQHF.

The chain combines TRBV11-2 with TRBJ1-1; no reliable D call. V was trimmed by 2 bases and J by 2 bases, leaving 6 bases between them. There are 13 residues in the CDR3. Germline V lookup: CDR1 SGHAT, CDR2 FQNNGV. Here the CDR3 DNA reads TGTGCCAGCAGCTTACAGCCTAACACTGAAGCTTTCTTT. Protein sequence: CASSLQPNTEAFF.

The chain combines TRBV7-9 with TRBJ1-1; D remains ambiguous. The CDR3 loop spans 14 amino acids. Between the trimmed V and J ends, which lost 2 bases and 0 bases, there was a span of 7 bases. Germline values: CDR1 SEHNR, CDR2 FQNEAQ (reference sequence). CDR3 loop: CASSLIPLNTEAFF. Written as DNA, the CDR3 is TGTGCCAGCAGCTTAATTCCACTGAACACTGAAGCTTTCTTT.

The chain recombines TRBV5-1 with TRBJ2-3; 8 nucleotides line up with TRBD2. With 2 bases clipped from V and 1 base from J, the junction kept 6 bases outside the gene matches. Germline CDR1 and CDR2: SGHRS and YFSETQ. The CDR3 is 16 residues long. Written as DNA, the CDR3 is TGCGCCAGCAGCTTCGATACTAGCGGACGCACAGATACGCAGTATTTT. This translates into CASSFDTSGRTDTQYF.

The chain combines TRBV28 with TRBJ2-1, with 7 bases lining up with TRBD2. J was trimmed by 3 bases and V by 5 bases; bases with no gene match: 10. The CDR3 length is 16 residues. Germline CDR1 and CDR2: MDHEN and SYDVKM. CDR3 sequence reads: CASSRPGLPNYNEQFF. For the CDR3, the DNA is TGTGCCAGCAGTCGACCGGGACTACCCAACTACAATGAGCAGTTCTTC.

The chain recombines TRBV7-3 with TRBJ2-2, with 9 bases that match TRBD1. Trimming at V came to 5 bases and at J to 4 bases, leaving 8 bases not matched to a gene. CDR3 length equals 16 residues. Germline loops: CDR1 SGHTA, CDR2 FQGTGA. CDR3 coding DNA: TGTGCCAGCAGCGCACCGGGACAGGGCAGCACCGGGGAGCTGTTTTTT. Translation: CASSAPGQGSTGELFF.

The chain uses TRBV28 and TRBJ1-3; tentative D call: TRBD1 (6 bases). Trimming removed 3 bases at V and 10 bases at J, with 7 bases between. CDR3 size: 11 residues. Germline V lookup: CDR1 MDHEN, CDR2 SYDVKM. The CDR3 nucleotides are TGTGCCAGCAGTTTGGGGGCTACCATATATTTT. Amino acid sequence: CASSLGATIYF.

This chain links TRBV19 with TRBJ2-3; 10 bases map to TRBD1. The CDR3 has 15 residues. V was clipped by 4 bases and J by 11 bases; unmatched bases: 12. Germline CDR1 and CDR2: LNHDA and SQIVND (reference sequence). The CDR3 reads CASSTSARTGGKQYF. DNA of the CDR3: TGTGCCAGTAGTACGTCCGCCCGGACAGGGGGAAAGCAGTATTTT.